This passage covers 18 T cell receptor beta chains from one sample sequenced in a study of regulatory and conventional T cells in RAG deficiency. Regulatory T cells were sorted from blood as CD4+ CD25-high CD127-low cells. TCRdb's table, derived via immunoSEQ multiplex PCR, lists solely in-frame clones and lacks some. Of roughly 19,000 clones listed, approximately 88% are singletons. The sample also formed part of further work on regulatory T cells. As that report states: The PCR used 52 TRBV and 13 TRBJ primers.

Specimen: Tregs sorted from blood. All receptors derive from a human donor in good health.

J is TRBJ1-2 and V is TRBV30, with TRBD1 identical over 8 bases. The CDR3 has 13 amino acids. The V gene's germline CDR1 is GTSNPN and CDR2 SVGIG (reference sequence). V shed 1 base, J shed 8 bases, and the junction held 6 bases outside the gene matches. CDR3: CAWSARQGRGYTF. For the CDR3, the DNA is TGTGCCTGGAGTGCCCGACAGGGGAGAGGCTACACCTTC.

V is TRBV5-1 and J is TRBJ2-1; 11 nucleotides match TRBD2. CDR3 length: 16 residues. Looked up from germline, CDR1 is SGHRS and CDR2 is YFSETQ. V was pared by 5 bases and J by 0 bases, with 4 bases of the junction left unmatched. CDR3 nucleotides: TGCGCCAGCAGTTTAACTAGCGGGGGCTCCTACAATGAGCAGTTCTTC. Encoded protein: CASSLTSGGSYNEQFF.

In this sample, this clone turned up once. The chain recombines TRBV6-1 with TRBJ1-6; weak D call: TRBD1 (5 bases). This CDR3 has 14 amino acids. Between the trimmed V and J ends, which lost 6 bases and 5 bases, there was a span of 11 bases. Germline CDR1 and CDR2: MNHNS and SASEGT. CDR3 coding DNA: TGTGCCAGCAGGAAACAGGCGAATAATTCACCCCTCCACTTT. Its protein product is CASRKQANNSPLHF.

CDR3 bases: TGTGCCAGAAGCATAACCGGGACAGGACGTCTAGCGGGGGTATCTGGGGCCAACGTCCTGACTTTC. Translating gives CARSITGTGRLAGVSGANVLTF. The chain joins TRBV5-3 to TRBJ2-6, with 10 bases fitting TRBD2. TRBV5-3 has ORF status, its function being uncertain. The CDR3 consists of 22 residues. The V gene end was trimmed by 4 bases and the J gene end by 1 base; junction bases not matched to a gene: 20.

This clone was observed a single time. V and J are TRBV2 and TRBJ1-2; the D is unclear. The ends were cut back, 10 bases at V and 7 bases at J, with 25 bases in the middle. Per the germline V gene, CDR1 is SNHLY and CDR2 is FYNNEI. The CDR3 sequence is 15 residues long. CDR3 loop: CATQPQSLNSGGYTF. In DNA, the CDR3 is TGTGCCACCCAACCCCAATCACTTAACTCAGGTGGCTACACCTTC. Together with reference TRBV2 and TRBJ1-2, the CDR3 gives the full variable domain: EPEVTQTPSHQVTQMGQEVILRCVPISNHLYFYWYRQILGQKVEFLVSFYNNEISEKSEIFDDQFSVERPDGSNFTLKIRSTKLEDSAMYFCATQPQSLNSGGYTFGSGTRLTVV.

This clone is medium-sized by share. V usage is TRBV19 and J usage is TRBJ2-7, with 12 bases aligning to TRBD1. The germline V gene encodes CDR1 LNHDA and CDR2 SQIVND (reference sequence). J lost 4 bases, V lost 6 bases, and 7 bases had no gene match. The CDR3 runs to 15 residues. The CDR3, as DNA: TGTGCCAGTAGCCCCCTGGGACAGGGGGCTTACGAGCAGTACTTC. Protein: CASSPLGQGAYEQYF.

The J gene is TRBJ1-2, the V gene TRBV6-5; TRBD1 is a possible D gene (6 bases). Trimming removed 4 bases at V and 3 bases at J, with 9 bases between. Germline CDR1 reads MNHEY; CDR2 reads SVGAGI. This CDR3 region has 13 residues. The CDR3 DNA follows: TGTGCCAGCAGTTTAACAGGGTACTATGGCTACACCTTC. Protein: CASSLTGYYGYTF.

This sequence joins TRBV27 and TRBJ2-7; 7 bases map to TRBD1. Trimming took 6 bases from V and 3 from J; bases not matched to a gene: 8. The CDR3 has 14 residues. Germline V gene lookup returns CDR1 MNHEY and CDR2 SMNVEV (reference sequence). CDR3 amino acids: CASSLDRVSYEQYF. DNA for the CDR3: TGTGCCAGCAGCCTCGACAGGGTGAGCTACGAGCAGTACTTC.

V and J are TRBV4-1 and TRBJ2-7; D gene uncertain. V gave up 4 bases and J gave up 0 bases, with 10 bases separating them. The CDR3 is 14 amino acids. Looked up from germline, CDR1 is MGHRA and CDR2 is YSYEKL. The CDR3: CASSLTEHSYEQYF. CDR3 in DNA: TGCGCCAGCAGCCTTACTGAACACTCCTACGAGCAGTACTTC.

The chain links TRBV6-5 to TRBJ2-2; 7 bases are shared with TRBD2. Germline CDR1 reads MNHEY; CDR2 reads SVGAGI. This CDR3 comprises 15 residues. V lost 6 bases to trimming and J lost 4 bases; unmatched junction nucleotides: 8. The CDR3 coding sequence is TGTGCCAGCAGGGGCGGGAGTGGGAGCACCGGGGAGCTGTTTTTT. Its translation: CASRGGSGSTGELFF.

The chain uses TRBV7-9 and TRBJ1-1, with no clear D. Looked up from germline, CDR1 is SEHNR and CDR2 is FQNEAQ (reference sequence). CDR3 length equals 16 residues. The ends were cut back, 5 bases at V and 0 bases at J, with 16 bases in the middle. The CDR3 region has the DNA TGTGCCAGCAGCGGGCGTATAGGCCTAATGAACACTGAAGCTTTCTTT. Its translation: CASSGRIGLMNTEAFF.

The CDR3 region has the DNA TGCAGCGTTGAAGACCGTTCGTTGTATGGCTACACCTTC. The encoded protein is CSVEDRSLYGYTF. The chain recombines TRBV29-1 with TRBJ1-2, with D hard to call. The V and J ends lost 0 bases and 5 bases respectively, with 10 bases between them. This CDR3 is built from 13 residues. Per germline, CDR1 SQVTM and CDR2 ANQGSEA.

As for this clone: The junction differs from germline at one of its ends, possibly a read error. The chain is built from TRBV7-7 and TRBJ2-7; D is possibly TRBD2 (5 bases). The germline V gene has CDR1 SSHAT and CDR2 FNYEAQ (reference sequence). The CDR3 sequence is 13 residues long. This CDR3 reads CASSFGWRDEQYF. In DNA form, the CDR3 reads TGTGCTAGCAGCTTCGGATGGCGGGACGAGCAGTACTTC.

The chain uses TRBV29-1 and TRBJ2-7, with 10 bases that match TRBD1. Germline V lookup: CDR1 SQVTM, CDR2 ANQGSEA. There are 15 residues in the CDR3. With V trimmed by 8 bases and J by 4 bases, 14 bases remained unmatched. The CDR3 protein is CSFLRGDRGGYEQYF. CDR3 in DNA: TGCAGCTTCCTGAGGGGGGACAGGGGCGGTTACGAGCAGTACTTC.

V gene TRBV7-6 combines with J gene TRBJ2-7; the D is unclear. There are 13 residues in the CDR3. V was trimmed by 3 bases and J by 0 bases, leaving 6 bases between them. The germline CDR1 and CDR2 sequences are SGHVS and FNYEAQ. Here the CDR3 DNA reads TGTGCCAGCAGCTTTGTGAACTCCTACGAGCAGTACTTC. Its protein product is CASSFVNSYEQYF.

Here the CDR3 reads CASSQRRAWGEQYF. The CDR3 DNA sequence: TGCGCCAGCAGCCAACGCAGGGCGTGGGGCGAGCAGTACTTC. This rearrangement joins TRBV4-3 to TRBJ2-7; maybe TRBD1 (5 bases). There are 14 residues in the CDR3. Trimming pared 2 bases from V and 6 bases from J, leaving 14 bases between. Germline assignment: CDR1 LGHNA and CDR2 YSLEER.

The rearrangement links TRBV9 to TRBJ2-7, with D perhaps TRBD2 (6 bases). Germline assignment: CDR1 SGDLS and CDR2 YYNGEE. The CDR3 runs to 13 residues. With 2 bases removed from V and 5 bases from J, the gap between germline ends came to 11 bases. In DNA form, the CDR3 reads TGTGCCAGCAGCGTGGGACTTCCGGACGAGCAGTACTTC. Its translation: CASSVGLPDEQYF.

The CDR3 region is CASREDRGFFYGYTF. CDR3 sequence (DNA): TGTGCCAGCAGGGAGGACAGGGGCTTCTTCTATGGCTACACCTTC. The J gene is TRBJ1-2, the V gene TRBV2; 9 bases are shared with TRBD1. Germline V lookup: CDR1 SNHLY, CDR2 FYNNEI. The CDR3 has 15 amino acids. Trimming took 6 bases from V and 4 from J; bases not matched to a gene: 9. Using reference TRBV2 and TRBJ1-2 for the parts outside the CDR3, the full variable domain is EPEVTQTPSHQVTQMGQEVILRCVPISNHLYFYWYRQILGQKVEFLVSFYNNEISEKSEIFDDQFSVERPDGSNFTLKIRSTKLEDSAMYFCASREDRGFFYGYTFGSGTRLTVV.